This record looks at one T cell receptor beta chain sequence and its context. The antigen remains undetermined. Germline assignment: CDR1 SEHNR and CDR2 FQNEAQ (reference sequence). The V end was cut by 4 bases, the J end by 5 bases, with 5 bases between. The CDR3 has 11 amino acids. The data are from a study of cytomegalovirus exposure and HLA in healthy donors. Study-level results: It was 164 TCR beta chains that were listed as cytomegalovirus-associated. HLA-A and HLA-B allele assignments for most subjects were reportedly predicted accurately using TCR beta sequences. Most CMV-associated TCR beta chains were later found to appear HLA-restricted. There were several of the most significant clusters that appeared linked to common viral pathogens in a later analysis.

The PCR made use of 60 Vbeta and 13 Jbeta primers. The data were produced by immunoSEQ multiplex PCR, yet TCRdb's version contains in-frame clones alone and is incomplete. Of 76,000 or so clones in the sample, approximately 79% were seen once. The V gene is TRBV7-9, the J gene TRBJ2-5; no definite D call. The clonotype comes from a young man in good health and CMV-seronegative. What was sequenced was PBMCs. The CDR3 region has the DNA TGTGCCAGCAGCTCTCAGGAGACCCAGTACTTC. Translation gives CASSSQETQYF.